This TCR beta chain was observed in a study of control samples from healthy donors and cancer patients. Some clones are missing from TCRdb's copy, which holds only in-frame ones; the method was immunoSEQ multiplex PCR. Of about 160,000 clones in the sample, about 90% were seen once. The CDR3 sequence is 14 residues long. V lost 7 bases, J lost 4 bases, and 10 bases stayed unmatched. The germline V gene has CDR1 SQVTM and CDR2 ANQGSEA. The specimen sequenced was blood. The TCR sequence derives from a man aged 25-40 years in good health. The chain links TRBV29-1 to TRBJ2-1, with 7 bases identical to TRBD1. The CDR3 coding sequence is TGCAGCGACCTTCCGACCAGGGGGTACAATGAGCAGTTCTTC. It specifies CSDLPTRGYNEQFF.